This entry describes one T cell receptor beta chain. What it recognizes is unknown. Trimming left V 4 bases short and J 2 bases short, with 13 bases between. Looked up from germline, CDR1 is SGHNT and CDR2 is YYREEE (reference sequence). The CDR3 runs to 14 residues. The record originates from a study of CD8+ T cells in alopecia areata. Overall study findings and caveats: Lesional scalp exceeded normal scalp in clonality, especially in alopecia totalis/universalis.

Extracted RNA was reverse transcribed, and the resulting cDNA served as sequencing template. Assay used: immunoSEQ multiplex PCR; TCRdb lists only in-frame clones, some missing. The sample includes about 120,000 clones, less than 80% seen only once; the top ten take approximately 2.8%. Sequencing was carried out using CD4+ T cells sorted from blood. This clonotype was obtained from a human donor in good health. V gene TRBV5-4 combines with J gene TRBJ2-7, with a possible D match to TRBD1 (6 bases). As DNA, the CDR3 is TGTGCCAGCAGCCTCGACAGGAGAACCTACGAGCAGTACTTC. This sequence encodes CASSLDRRTYEQYF.